This entry lists 30 T cell receptor beta chains sequenced from one sample in a study of T cell changes during pregnancy in multiple sclerosis. Method: immunoSEQ multiplex PCR; TCRdb's copy keeps in-frame clones and lacks some. Of 75,000 to 95,000 clones detected, about 92% appear once; the ten largest clones hold roughly 1.4%. The input for sequencing was peripheral blood, taken in the first trimester of pregnancy. These receptors came from a female donor with multiple sclerosis, enrolled in a pregnancy study.

The V call is TRBV5-1, the J call TRBJ2-7, with 8 nucleotides matching TRBD2. Germline CDR1 reads SGHRS; CDR2 reads YFSETQ. Losses at the gene ends were 4 bases for V and 6 bases for J; bases not matched to a gene: 9. This CDR3 comprises 14 residues. Here the CDR3 DNA reads TGCGCCAGCAGCCCAACTAGCGGCCCCTTCGAGCAGTACTTC. Protein product: CASSPTSGPFEQYF.

V is TRBV28 and J is TRBJ1-5; no firm D call. Germline V gene sequence: CDR1 MDHEN, CDR2 SYDVKM. With 6 bases removed from V and 9 bases from J, the gap between germline ends came to 18 bases. The CDR3 is made up of 14 amino acids. The CDR3 region is CASRPLQEVLPQHF. The CDR3 DNA follows: TGTGCCAGCAGGCCACTACAAGAGGTTTTGCCCCAGCATTTT.

The chain couples TRBV19 to TRBJ2-1, with 8 bases lining up with TRBD2. CDR1 is LNHDA, CDR2 SQIVND, per germline (reference sequence). This CDR3 is 17 amino acids long. The V segment lost 5 bases and the J segment 3 bases; nucleotides outside the gene matches: 12. DNA of the CDR3: TGTGCCAGTAGTCTCGGCGGAGCGGGAGTCGTCTACAATGAGCAGTTCTTC. Residues: CASSLGGAGVVYNEQFF.

This clone occurred once. CDR3 nucleotide sequence: TGTGCCAGCAGCCTCCTCCCAAGTGCGGGATCTCGGGCCAAAAACATTCAGTACTTC. Encoded protein: CASSLLPSAGSRAKNIQYF. This chain joins TRBV4-2 and TRBJ2-4; maybe TRBD2 (6 bases). V lost 4 bases, J lost 1 base, and 23 bases lay in between. The CDR3 is 19 residues long. Germline lookup yields CDR1 LGHNA and CDR2 YNFKEQ.

This clone was observed a single time. The V gene is TRBV7-9, the J gene TRBJ2-7; 9 bases line up with TRBD2. Germline V gene sequence: CDR1 SEHNR, CDR2 FQNEAQ (reference sequence). With V trimmed by 5 bases and J by 0 bases, 5 bases remained unmatched. CDR3 length equals 15 residues. The CDR3 nucleotides read TGTGCCAGCAGCCTCGGACTAGCGAGCTCCTACGAGCAGTACTTC. This translates into CASSLGLASSYEQYF.

This clone was recorded a few times. J is TRBJ2-4 and V is TRBV4-1; 7 nucleotides agree with TRBD2. This CDR3 contains 16 residues. V was clipped by 5 bases and J by 0 bases; unmatched bases: 7. Germline V gene data show CDR1 as MGHRA and CDR2 as YSYEKL. CDR3 in amino acids: CASSGLGFLAKNIQYF. CDR3 bases: TGCGCCAGCAGCGGACTAGGGTTTCTAGCCAAAAACATTCAGTACTTC.

The V gene is TRBV30, the J gene TRBJ1-1; tentative D call: TRBD1 (6 bases). CDR1 and CDR2 (germline): GTSNPN, SVGIG (reference sequence). The CDR3 contains 14 residues. V shed 1 base and J shed 5 bases, with 14 bases lying between them. The CDR3 loop is CAWSEGRGGTEAFF. The DNA of the CDR3 is TGTGCCTGGAGTGAGGGCAGGGGCGGAACTGAAGCTTTCTTT.

V and J are TRBV27 and TRBJ2-1, with D maybe TRBD2 (5 bases). Germline lookup yields CDR1 MNHEY and CDR2 SMNVEV (reference sequence). The V end lost 3 bases, the J end lost 4 bases, and 13 bases lay between the germline ends. The CDR3 runs 15 residues. CDR3 coding DNA: TGTGCCAGCAGTTTGGGCGGGCCGGCATACAATGAGCAGTTCTTC. Protein: CASSLGGPAYNEQFF.

The chain couples TRBV7-8 to TRBJ2-3; 9 nucleotides align to TRBD2. The CDR3 spans 19 residues. The V gene end was trimmed by 1 base and the J gene end by 2 bases; junction bases not matched to a gene: 13. CDR1 and CDR2 from the germline V gene are SGHVS and FQNEAQ. Here the CDR3 DNA reads TGTGCCAGCAGCTTAGGGCGCGGGAGGGCCTCGATATACACAGATACGCAGTATTTT. It codes for CASSLGRGRASIYTDTQYF.

The chain joins TRBV19 to TRBJ2-1; D is uncertain. The CDR3 is 15 residues long. Germline V lookup: CDR1 LNHDA, CDR2 SQIVND (reference sequence). Between the trimmed V and J ends, which lost 5 bases and 0 bases, there was a span of 11 bases. The CDR3 sequence: CASSAGGSSYNEQFF. The CDR3 bases are TGTGCCAGTAGTGCTGGCGGTAGCTCCTACAATGAGCAGTTCTTC. The full variable domain, completed using reference TRBV19 and TRBJ2-1, is DGGITQSPKYLFRKEGQNVTLSCEQNLNHDAMYWYRQDPGQGLRLIYYSQIVNDFQKGDIAEGYSVSREKKESFPLTVTSAQKNPTAFYLCASSAGGSSYNEQFFGPGTRLTVL.

The gene calls are TRBV7-6 and TRBJ2-7, with TRBD1 matching 7 bases. Per the germline V gene, CDR1 is SGHVS and CDR2 is FNYEAQ. The CDR3 contains 14 residues. Losses at the gene ends were 5 bases for V and 6 bases for J; bases not matched to a gene: 10. CDR3 nucleotide sequence: TGTGCCAGCAGCCCCCGGGACAGACGGAGCGAGCAGTACTTC. Translation: CASSPRDRRSEQYF.

V usage is TRBV29-1 and J usage is TRBJ1-1, with 8 bases that match TRBD1. This CDR3 spans 15 amino acids. The V gene's germline CDR1 is SQVTM and CDR2 ANQGSEA. With V trimmed by 4 bases and J by 2 bases, 9 bases remained unmatched. CDR3 nucleotide sequence: TGCAGCGTTGGCGGCGGGTCAGGGGGCAACACTGAAGCTTTCTTT. It translates to CSVGGGSGGNTEAFF.

This clone occurred a few times. The chain joins TRBV7-2 to TRBJ2-2; D unresolved. Germline V gene sequence: CDR1 SGHTA, CDR2 FQGNSA. Trimming left V 5 bases short and J 2 bases short, with 9 bases between. The CDR3 covers 14 residues. This CDR3 is CASSPRVNTGELFF. CDR3 in DNA: TGTGCCAGCAGCCCTCGGGTTAACACCGGGGAGCTGTTTTTT.

The chain recombines TRBV27 with TRBJ1-1, with D possibly matching TRBD1 (5 bases). Trimming pared 4 bases from V and 6 bases from J, leaving 15 bases between. Germline lookup yields CDR1 MNHEY and CDR2 SMNVEV (reference sequence). CDR3 length: 14 amino acids. The CDR3, as DNA: TGTGCCAGCAGTTACCGTTTTGGGGCCGCTGAAGCTTTCTTT. It translates to CASSYRFGAAEAFF.

The chain combines TRBV5-6 with TRBJ1-1; TRBD1 might be the D (5 bases). V shed 5 bases and J shed 5 bases, with 16 bases lying between them. This CDR3 comprises 14 residues. The germline CDR1 and CDR2 sequences are SGHDT and YYEEEE. Here the CDR3 DNA reads TGTGCCAGCAGTTATCAGGGAAGGAATACTGAAGCTTTCTTT. It yields the protein CASSYQGRNTEAFF.

This clone is a singleton in its sample. J is TRBJ2-1 and V is TRBV11-2; TRBD1 agrees at 9 bases. J was trimmed by 4 bases and V by 1 base; bases with no gene match: 8. The length of the CDR3 is 17 residues. Germline CDR1 reads SGHAT; CDR2 reads FQNNGV. The CDR3 DNA reads as TGTGCCAGCAGCTTAGCAGGGGGGACAGGGATATACAATGAGCAGTTCTTC. It yields the protein CASSLAGGTGIYNEQFF.

The chain recombines TRBV28 with TRBJ1-3; possibly TRBD1 for D (5 bases). The V end was cut by 8 bases, the J end by 2 bases, with 16 bases between. Per germline, CDR1 MDHEN and CDR2 SYDVKM. CDR3 length: 15 residues. For the CDR3, the DNA is TGTGCCAGCCATACGGGGGATCTTACTGGAAACACCATATATTTT. Amino acid sequence: CASHTGDLTGNTIYF.

V usage is TRBV1 and J usage is TRBJ1-4; whether TRBD1, the table's D call, matches the DNA was not checked. TRBV1 is deemed a pseudogene. There are 23 residues in the CDR3. Written as DNA, the CDR3 is TGCACCAGCAGCCAAAGTTTTTGCCGGGACAGGGGGCTCCCTTTTGCAACTAATGAAAAACTGTTTTTT. It yields the protein CTSSQSFCRDRGLPFATNEKLFF.

The CDR3 DNA reads TGTGCCTCGCAAGGACAGGCCTACGAGCAGTACTTC. This encodes CASQGQAYEQYF. The chain employs TRBV30 and TRBJ2-7; 7 nucleotides agree with TRBD1. The junction had 5 bases not matched to a gene; V was cut back by 7 bases and J by 2 bases. The germline CDR1 and CDR2 sequences are GTSNPN and SVGIG (reference sequence). This CDR3 contains 12 residues.

This rearrangement joins TRBV18 to TRBJ2-4; D possibly corresponds to TRBD2 (7 bases). This CDR3 has 18 residues. Trimming cost V 4 bases and J 8 bases, with 27 bases left between them. From germline, CDR1 is KGHSH and CDR2 LQKENI. This chain's CDR3 is CASSQVPPGGVTKDIQYF. The CDR3 DNA reads TGTGCCAGCTCACAAGTCCCCCCGGGGGGCGTGACGAAGGACATTCAGTACTTC.

The chain has TRBV27 and TRBJ1-2; tentative D call: TRBD1 (5 bases). CDR1 and CDR2 from the germline V gene are MNHEY and SMNVEV (reference sequence). V shed 0 bases and J shed 8 bases, with 22 bases lying between them. The CDR3 loop spans 17 amino acids. CDR3 protein: CASSLSAGGGRWYGYTF. CDR3 nucleotides: TGTGCCAGCAGTTTATCGGCGGGGGGGGGACGATGGTACGGCTACACCTTC.

The V and J genes are TRBV15 and TRBJ2-7, with D tentatively TRBD2 (5 bases). Germline V lookup: CDR1 LNHNV, CDR2 YYDKDF (reference sequence). The germline V and J ends were trimmed by 0 bases and 7 bases, with 13 bases remaining between them. The CDR3 runs to 14 residues. The CDR3 sequence is CATSRESEWEEQYF. The DNA for the CDR3 is TGTGCCACCAGCAGAGAGAGTGAGTGGGAGGAGCAGTACTTC.

This clone appeared a single time. The V and J genes are TRBV11-2 and TRBJ2-7; D perhaps matches TRBD1 (6 bases). V was pared by 5 bases and J by 5 bases, with 16 bases between. The CDR3 loop spans 14 amino acids. Germline V gives CDR1 SGHAT, CDR2 FQNNGV. CDR3 in DNA: TGTGCCAGCAGCCTCCATCAGGGGTTCAACGAGCAGTACTTC. This codes for CASSLHQGFNEQYF.

The genes are TRBV5-1 and TRBJ2-2; perhaps TRBD2 as D (6 bases). V was cut by 5 bases and J by 0 bases, with 14 bases left in between. This CDR3 spans 16 amino acids. Germline V CDR1 and CDR2: SGHRS, YFSETQ. CDR3 DNA: TGCGCCAGCAGTATCGCGGGGAACGCGAACACCGGGGAGCTGTTTTTT. It is translated as CASSIAGNANTGELFF.

This chain connects TRBV28 to TRBJ2-1; TRBD2 might be the D (6 bases). V gave up 5 bases and J gave up 0 bases, with 8 bases separating them. Germline V lookup: CDR1 MDHEN, CDR2 SYDVKM. CDR3 length equals 14 residues. CDR3 amino acids: CASSNGGSYNEQFF. The CDR3, as DNA: TGTGCCAGCAGTAACGGGGGCTCCTACAATGAGCAGTTCTTC.

A single count supports this clone. The chain is built from TRBV6-6 and TRBJ1-2, with D unresolved. Germline V gene lookup returns CDR1 MNHNY and CDR2 SVGAGI (reference sequence). The CDR3 extends over 14 amino acids. The V end was cut by 7 bases, the J end by 4 bases, with 16 bases between. The CDR3 nucleotides are TGTGCCAGCACACTAGAGCAGGACCTCTATGGCTACACCTTC. Its translation is CASTLEQDLYGYTF.

CDR3 sequence (DNA): TGTGCCAGTAGTTGGGGACAAACGAACACTGAAGCTTTCTTT. It encodes CASSWGQTNTEAFF. The chain carries TRBV19 and TRBJ1-1; TRBD1 might be the D (6 bases). V was cut by 5 bases and J by 1 base, with 11 bases left in between. This CDR3 has 14 residues. Germline V gene sequence: CDR1 LNHDA, CDR2 SQIVND (reference sequence). The whole variable domain, filled in from reference TRBV19 and TRBJ1-1, reads DGGITQSPKYLFRKEGQNVTLSCEQNLNHDAMYWYRQDPGQGLRLIYYSQIVNDFQKGDIAEGYSVSREKKESFPLTVTSAQKNPTAFYLCASSWGQTNTEAFFGQGTRLTVV.

This chain joins TRBV5-1 and TRBJ2-5, with 9 bases identical to TRBD1. This CDR3 has 16 residues. Germline trimming cut 0 bases from V and 3 bases from J; bases unmatched to any gene: 6. Germline-derived CDR1 and CDR2 are SGHRS and YFSETQ. The CDR3 sequence: CASSLGTGVAKETQYF. Here the CDR3 DNA reads TGCGCCAGCAGCTTGGGGACAGGGGTCGCCAAAGAGACCCAGTACTTC.

The table lists this clone with a count of one. This chain uses TRBV5-1 with TRBJ1-1; 7 nucleotides align to TRBD1. The V segment lost 2 bases and the J segment 1 base; nucleotides outside the gene matches: 2. Germline V gene lookup returns CDR1 SGHRS and CDR2 YFSETQ. CDR3 length: 14 amino acids. DNA for the CDR3: TGCGCCAGCAGCTTAAGACAGGGGAACACTGAAGCTTTCTTT. Amino acids: CASSLRQGNTEAFF.

The DNA for the CDR3 is TGTGCCAGCAGTTTCGCCAGGGGAGCCACTGAAGCTTTCTTT. It yields the protein CASSFARGATEAFF. The V and J genes are TRBV6-5 and TRBJ1-1; D might be TRBD1 (6 bases). This CDR3 region has 14 residues. Germline assignment: CDR1 MNHEY and CDR2 SVGAGI. V was cut by 4 bases and J by 4 bases, with 13 bases left in between.